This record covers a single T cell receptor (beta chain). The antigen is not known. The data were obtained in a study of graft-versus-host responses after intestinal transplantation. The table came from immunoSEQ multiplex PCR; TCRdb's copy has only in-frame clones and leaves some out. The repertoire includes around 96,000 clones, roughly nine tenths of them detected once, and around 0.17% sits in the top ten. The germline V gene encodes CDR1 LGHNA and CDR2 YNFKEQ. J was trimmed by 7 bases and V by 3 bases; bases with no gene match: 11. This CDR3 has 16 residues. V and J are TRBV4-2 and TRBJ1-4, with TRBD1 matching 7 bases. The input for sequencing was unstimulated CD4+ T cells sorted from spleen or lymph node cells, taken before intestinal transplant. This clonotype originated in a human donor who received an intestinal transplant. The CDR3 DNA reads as TGTGCCAGCAGCCACCCGAACAGGGGAATCCTTGAAAAACTGTTTTTT. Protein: CASSHPNRGILEKLFF.